This paragraph reports one TCR beta chain. This clonotype appeared a few times. Its antigen target is currently unknown. Nothing much larger sits one base from this clone, and base qualities are not available. Library prep was done by 5' RACE. Sequenced using an Illumina HiSeq 2000. Template switching added a universal primer binding site, and the final cDNA carried a unique molecular identifier that allowed TCR cDNA molecules to be counted accurately. First-strand cDNA for TCR alpha and beta chains was synthesized from specific primers in the conserved constant-segment region. To control for contamination, every cDNA library carried two barcodes: a SMART-Mk sample barcode plus Illumina barcodes. TruSeq adapter sequences along with Illumina sample barcodes were introduced in two successive PCR steps. TCR alpha and beta cDNA libraries were sequenced on the Illumina HiSeq platform with custom primers. On the study's bioinformatics: MiGEC processed the raw reads to extract unique molecular identifiers, while MiXCR was used to determine the CDR3 positions. Recombination models were inferred per individual with the repgenHMM and IGoR tools using an EM algorithm. Shared clonotypes were analyzed with the tcR package in R, and sharing was normalized by the product of cloneset sizes. To study raw recombination without the effects of thymic and clonal selection, out-of-frame nonproductive sequences were analyzed. Using fastp trimming at Q25 and MiXCR clonotype assembly, TCRdb reanalyzed the public sequencing data and kept in-frame beta chains. All rows with the same CDR3 protein become a single entry with the most common DNA and genes. TCRdb's processing, not the authors' own work, is the source of the V and J calls. In all, the sample holds some 1,600,000 distinct CDR3 sequences, and about 30% of those were seen once. The leading ten clones occupy approximately 0.29% of the sample.

All donors were healthy Caucasians. The source of the sample is a study of identical twins listed by TCRdb under 2016. Broadly, across the study: To test whether fetal clonotypes persist, this study deep-sequenced TCR alpha and beta repertoires from monozygotic twins, from unrelated adults of various ages, and from cord blood. To rule out contamination, the twin experiments were replicated at different times with different library preparation protocols.

From its cysteine to its phenylalanine, the CDR3 spans 15 amino acids. This entry keeps only the CDR3 DNA: 45 bases, framed from base 1. A distance of 15 bases separates the germline ends of V and J, which lose 5 bases and 3 bases respectively. Sequences MDHEN (CDR1) and SYDVKM (CDR2) are obtained from the germline V gene. On the study overall, not on this receptor specifically: Abundant cord blood beta clonotypes carried fewer insertions; young adult naive repertoires showed a weaker similar trend, while memory repertoires showed none. In monozygotic twins, out-of-frame TCR alpha sharing was systematically underestimated by recombination models, although the models agreed with sharing between unrelated individuals. Compared with coincidental sharing between unrelated individuals, out-of-frame TCR alpha sequences shared between twins showed an excess of sequences with low generation probability. Conclusions relied on cross-sectional statistical analysis, since the same donors could not be followed over many years. Invariant T cells such as MAIT and iNKT could partly confound zero-insertion analyses, though diverse VJ usage argued against this for most clonotypes. The excess sharing between twins in beta out-of-frame sequences was weaker because fewer shared sequences reduced the signal-to-noise ratio.

The chain couples TRBV28 to TRBJ2-3, with the D segment possibly TRBD1 or TRBD2, each aligning over 6 bases. Source material: cord blood. This TCR derives from a newborn girl in good health. The CDR3 loop reads CASSPGGARTDTQYF. Here is the DNA: TGTGCCAGCAGTCCCGGGGGCGCGAGGACAGATACGCAGTATTTT.